These 26 T cell receptor beta chains share one sample of origin, sequenced in a study of shared clonotypes between healthy human individuals. Data came from immunoSEQ multiplex PCR; TCRdb stores just in-frame clones and leaves some out. The profile shows millions of clones, just over 90% of them singletons. Sequences were obtained from naive CD4+ T cells sorted from blood. Subset in this sample: CD45RA+ positively selected. The receptors here all came from a man aged 18 to 35 in good health.

This rearrangement joins TRBV7-2 to TRBJ2-1, with 13 bases matching TRBD2. Germline values: CDR1 SGHTA, CDR2 FQGNSA. This CDR3 region has 16 residues. With V trimmed by 1 base and J by 7 bases, 4 bases remained unmatched. The chain's CDR3 is CASSLVTSGRTNEQFF. The CDR3 DNA is TGTGCCAGCAGCTTAGTGACTAGCGGGAGGACGAATGAGCAGTTCTTC.

The CDR3 DNA follows: TGTGCCAGTAGTACCCTAGCGGGAGAGCAGACAGCCCAGTACTTC. Residues: CASSTLAGEQTAQYF. V gene TRBV19 combines with J gene TRBJ2-5, with 10 positions matching TRBD2. The CDR3 contains 15 residues. Trimming cost V 4 bases and J 9 bases; bases outside gene matches: 11. Per the germline V gene, CDR1 is LNHDA and CDR2 is SQIVND (reference sequence).

The table lists this clone with a few counts. The genes are TRBV6-1 and TRBJ1-2; D remains ambiguous. Germline-derived CDR1 and CDR2 are MNHNS and SASEGT. The CDR3 is made up of 13 amino acids. V lost 6 bases, J lost 4 bases, and 12 bases lay in between. The CDR3 reads CASRATPGYGYTF. The CDR3 DNA sequence: TGTGCCAGCAGAGCGACCCCCGGCTATGGCTACACCTTC.

V gene TRBV5-4 combines with J gene TRBJ2-5; 7 nucleotides align to TRBD1. The V gene's germline CDR1 is SGHNT and CDR2 YYREEE (reference sequence). The CDR3 loop spans 14 amino acids. J lost 8 bases, V lost 2 bases, and 9 bases had no gene match. CDR3 sequence reads: CASSFGTVYGTQYF. The DNA of the CDR3 is TGTGCCAGCAGCTTTGGGACAGTCTATGGAACCCAGTACTTC.

V is TRBV5-1 and J is TRBJ2-2; 7 bases are shared with TRBD1. The CDR3 has 17 amino acids. Trimming cost V 3 bases and J 4 bases; bases outside gene matches: 12. Per germline, CDR1 SGHRS and CDR2 YFSETQ. The CDR3 bases are TGCGCCAGCAGCTCAATTCCGACAGGGTCCGTCACCGGGGAGCTGTTTTTT. It is translated as CASSSIPTGSVTGELFF.

The chain has TRBV7-6 and TRBJ2-3; a possible D gene is TRBD2 (6 bases). Trimming shortened V by 4 bases and J by 6 bases, and 14 bases separated the two germline ends. The CDR3 covers 14 residues. Per the germline V gene, CDR1 is SGHVS and CDR2 is FNYEAQ. This CDR3 reads CASSSPSGADTQYF. The CDR3 bases are TGTGCCAGCAGCTCCCCCTCGGGAGCCGATACGCAGTATTTT.

About this clone: Other DNA sequences of this sample code for an identical CDR3. The chain has TRBV27 and TRBJ2-7; D tentatively reads TRBD1 or TRBD2 (5 bases each). The V end was cut by 3 bases, the J end by 6 bases, with 12 bases between. Germline V gene lookup returns CDR1 MNHEY and CDR2 SMNVEV (reference sequence). The CDR3 totals 13 residues. CDR3 in amino acids: CASSLSGGGEQYF. CDR3 nucleotide sequence: TGTGCCAGCAGTTTGTCTGGGGGTGGCGAGCAGTACTTC.

For the CDR3, the DNA is TGTGCCAGCAGCTTAGCGGGACTAGCGGGACGGGCAGATACGCAGTATTTT. It codes for CASSLAGLAGRADTQYF. V and J are TRBV7-2 and TRBJ2-3; 13 bases align to TRBD2. CDR3 length equals 17 residues. Germline V CDR1 and CDR2: SGHTA, FQGNSA. After removal of 0 bases from V and 4 bases from J, the junction contained 4 bases not matched to a gene.

In regard to this clone: This specimen includes other DNA sequences encoding the same CDR3. V usage is TRBV10-3 and J usage is TRBJ2-7; 8 bases are a match to TRBD1. The CDR3 covers 13 residues. The germline CDR1 and CDR2 sequences are ENHRY and SYGVKD. V trimming: 4 bases; J trimming: 3 bases; junction bases outside the gene matches: 2. The CDR3 DNA is TGTGCCATCAGTGGCGGACAGGGCTACGAGCAGTACTTC. Protein sequence: CAISGGQGYEQYF.

The chain joins TRBV11-2 to TRBJ2-3; 8 nucleotides line up with TRBD2. The CDR3 extends over 14 amino acids. Germline lookup yields CDR1 SGHAT and CDR2 FQNNGV. J lost 5 bases, V lost 6 bases, and 7 bases had no gene match. The DNA for the CDR3 is TGTGCCAGCAGTCCTAGCGGGCTACAAGATACGCAGTATTTT. This codes for CASSPSGLQDTQYF.

The chain recombines TRBV9 with TRBJ1-2, with D tentatively TRBD1 (5 bases). The CDR3 runs to 16 residues. The V gene lost 0 bases and the J gene lost 7 bases, with 19 bases spanning the gap. Per the germline V gene, CDR1 is SGDLS and CDR2 is YYNGEE. CDR3: CASSVGPHTGAIGYTF. The CDR3 coding sequence is TGTGCCAGCAGCGTAGGTCCCCATACAGGCGCCATTGGCTACACCTTC.

This sequence joins TRBV19 and TRBJ1-1, with D maybe TRBD1 (5 bases). Germline loops: CDR1 LNHDA, CDR2 SQIVND (reference sequence). V dropped 8 bases and J dropped 4 bases, with 17 bases sitting between them. This CDR3 region has 14 residues. The chain's CDR3 is CASFGPAGATEAFF. The CDR3, as DNA: TGTGCCAGTTTCGGACCGGCTGGGGCCACTGAAGCTTTCTTT.

This clone was detected only once. The chain is built from TRBV5-8 and TRBJ1-2; 7 bases match TRBD1. The CDR3 sequence is 13 residues long. V shed 5 bases, J shed 6 bases, and the junction held 7 bases outside the gene matches. Germline CDR1 reads SGHTS; CDR2 reads YDEGEE. This chain's CDR3 is CASRRDRADGYTF. The DNA of the CDR3 is TGTGCCAGCAGACGCGACAGGGCGGATGGCTACACCTTC.

This clone was seen a handful of times. The chain links TRBV10-3 to TRBJ2-7, with D tentatively TRBD1 (5 bases). In germline, CDR1 is ENHRY, CDR2 SYGVKD. The CDR3 has 12 residues. Between the trimmed V and J ends, which lost 4 bases and 3 bases, there was a span of 7 bases. This CDR3 is CAISGTNYEQYF. As DNA, the CDR3 is TGTGCCATCAGTGGGACAAACTACGAGCAGTACTTC.

As concerns this clone: One end of the junction fails to match germline, which may point to a read error. CDR3 protein: CASSSTLFPTPGIPNTEAFF. CDR3 DNA sequence: TGTGCTAGCAGCTCTACCCTTTTCCCCACACCCGGGATCCCGAACACTGAAGCTTTCTTT. The chain uses TRBV7-7 and TRBJ1-1; D gene uncertain. This CDR3 comprises 20 residues. Germline assignment: CDR1 SSHAT and CDR2 FNYEAQ (reference sequence).

This chain uses TRBV19 with TRBJ1-3; unclear D gene. From germline, CDR1 is LNHDA and CDR2 SQIVND (reference sequence). V lost 7 bases to trimming and J lost 0 bases, with 7 bases between them. There are 13 residues in the CDR3. CDR3 nucleotides: TGTGCCAGTATGGTCATCTCTGGAAACACCATATATTTT. It yields the protein CASMVISGNTIYF.

A note on this clone: The same CDR3 arises from other DNA sequences in this sample as well. The chain employs TRBV5-1 and TRBJ1-1; D possibly corresponds to TRBD1 (6 bases). The CDR3 is 14 amino acids. V was clipped by 3 bases and J by 0 bases, with 9 bases between them. CDR1 SGHRS and CDR2 YFSETQ come from the germline V gene. CDR3 residues: CASSSTGLNTEAFF. The CDR3 bases are TGCGCCAGCAGCTCCACAGGGTTGAACACTGAAGCTTTCTTT.

The rearrangement uses TRBV5-1 and TRBJ1-3, with no clear D. CDR1 is SGHRS and CDR2 is YFSETQ in the germline V gene. The germline V and J ends were trimmed by 0 bases and 2 bases, with 9 bases remaining between them. This CDR3 comprises 15 residues. The CDR3 DNA reads as TGCGCCAGCAGCTTGGCTCTCGGGACTGGAAACACCATATATTTT. It is translated as CASSLALGTGNTIYF.

The chain recombines TRBV7-2 with TRBJ1-5; 7 bases are shared with TRBD1. CDR3 length: 16 residues. CDR1 and CDR2 from the germline V gene are SGHTA and FQGNSA. J gave up 0 bases and V 1 base, and 3 bases lay outside the gene matches. CDR3 nucleotides: TGTGCCAGCAGCTTAGTACAGGGGACTAGCAATCAGCCCCAGCATTTT. Its protein product is CASSLVQGTSNQPQHF. The full variable domain, rest sourced from reference TRBV7-2 and TRBJ1-5, is GAGVSQSPSNKVTEKGKDVELRCDPISGHTALYWYRQSLGQGLEFLIYFQGNSAPDKSGLPSDRFSAERTGGSVSTLTIQRTQQEDSAVYLCASSLVQGTSNQPQHFGDGTRLSIL.

The chain recombines TRBV7-2 with TRBJ1-1; tentatively, D is TRBD1 (6 bases). Germline CDR1 SGHTA, CDR2 FQGNSA. The CDR3 has 14 residues. Trimming cost V 3 bases and J 2 bases, with 10 bases left between them. DNA for the CDR3: TGTGCCAGCAGCTTTGACAGGACTAACACTGAAGCTTTCTTT. It is translated as CASSFDRTNTEAFF.

This clone has a handful of counts. V is TRBV18 and J is TRBJ1-5; D unresolved. The CDR3 covers 14 residues. V was cut by 5 bases and J by 0 bases, with 8 bases left in between. Per the germline V gene, CDR1 is KGHSH and CDR2 is LQKENI. Here the CDR3 DNA reads TGTGCCAGCTCAACCGACCATAGCAATCAGCCCCAGCATTTT. The encoded protein is CASSTDHSNQPQHF.

About this clone itself: Other DNA sequences of this sample code for an identical CDR3. This chain links TRBV7-2 with TRBJ2-5; 8 nucleotides match TRBD2. V lost 2 bases to trimming and J lost 4 bases; unmatched junction nucleotides: 0. Looked up from germline, CDR1 is SGHTA and CDR2 is FQGNSA. This CDR3 spans 13 amino acids. The CDR3 region is CASSLRGGETQYF. As DNA, the CDR3 is TGTGCCAGCAGCTTACGGGGGGGAGAGACCCAGTACTTC.

The gene calls are TRBV7-2 and TRBJ2-7, with 8 bases identical to TRBD1. V was pared by 7 bases and J by 8 bases, with 16 bases of the junction left unmatched. The CDR3 consists of 15 residues. Germline V gene data show CDR1 as SGHTA and CDR2 as FQGNSA. CDR3 amino acids: CASTRKAGQDRQQYF. As DNA, the CDR3 is TGTGCCAGCACCCGGAAGGCGGGACAGGACCGACAGCAGTACTTC.

This chain uses TRBV7-2 with TRBJ1-4; 8 nucleotides match TRBD1. J lost 0 bases, V lost 5 bases, and 5 bases had no gene match. This CDR3 is built from 16 residues. Germline loops: CDR1 SGHTA, CDR2 FQGNSA. The CDR3 region has the DNA TGTGCCAGCAGCGCCAAGACAGGGGCAACTAATGAAAAACTGTTTTTT. Protein product: CASSAKTGATNEKLFF. Variable domain in full (rest from reference TRBV7-2 and TRBJ1-4): GAGVSQSPSNKVTEKGKDVELRCDPISGHTALYWYRQSLGQGLEFLIYFQGNSAPDKSGLPSDRFSAERTGGSVSTLTIQRTQQEDSAVYLCASSAKTGATNEKLFFGSGTQLSVL.

The chain is built from TRBV2 and TRBJ1-3; possibly TRBD1 for D (6 bases). V gave up 0 bases and J gave up 4 bases, with 7 bases separating them. The CDR3 extends over 14 amino acids. Germline V CDR1 and CDR2: SNHLY, FYNNEI. The CDR3 is CASSEAQGGNTIYF. CDR3 sequence (DNA): TGTGCCAGCAGTGAAGCCCAGGGGGGAAACACCATATATTTT.

The chain couples TRBV5-4 to TRBJ2-1, with 8 bases aligning to TRBD2. CDR3 length equals 16 residues. Trimming removed 4 bases from V and 6 bases from J; junction bases left unmatched: 12. Germline V gene lookup returns CDR1 SGHNT and CDR2 YYREEE (reference sequence). The CDR3 reads CASSPGGSGRINEQFF. CDR3 in DNA: TGTGCCAGCAGCCCGGGCGGGAGCGGGAGAATCAATGAGCAGTTCTTC.